This TCR beta chain was identified during a study of tumor-infiltrating lymphocytes in primary liver carcinoma. Turning to the study itself: Both sexes were represented among patients, who were 30 to 69 years old. General study results and limits: Samples, which were bulk and unsorted, did not allow CD4+ and CD8+ repertoires to be compared. Tumor-adjacent and tumor-blood pairs displayed less overlap than did pairs of tumor regions.

Remarks on this clonotype: Its antigen remains unidentified.

TCR beta cDNA was made from 450 to 550 ng total RNA with a constant-region primer. Library construction for TCR beta comprised three nested multiplex PCR rounds performed with slightly modified ARM-PCR. TCRdb independently ran MiXCR on the multiplex PCR reads; one entry per CDR3 protein. The sample gives about 330,000 distinct CDR3 sequences, less than 75% of which show up once; 5% to 6.5% is in the top ten. Germline DNA was also extracted, while the blood RNA originated from unsorted whole blood. Before the surgical procedure, around 4 milliliters of peripheral blood were collected. Sequenced sample: peripheral blood. This clonotype was obtained from a man aged 40-55 years with primary liver carcinoma and hepatitis B virus infection.

CDR3 nucleotide sequence: TGCAGCACCAAGAGGGGGACTAGCGGGGAATGGGGAGATACGCAGTATTTT. Translated, it gives CSTKRGTSGEWGDTQYF. The chain couples TRBV29-1 to TRBJ2-3; 13 nucleotides line up with TRBD2. The trim removed 8 bases at V and 5 bases at J, leaving 16 bases unmatched. The CDR3 has 17 amino acids. Germline-derived CDR1 and CDR2 are SQVTM and ANQGSEA.